One and the same sample provided the 23 T cell receptor beta chains below, sequenced in a study of OX40 agonist ivuxolimab in advanced cancers. Only in-frame clones appear in the TCRdb table, and some are missing; sequencing was by immunoSEQ multiplex PCR. The sample includes about 46,000 clones, about four fifths of them seen just once. Specimen: CD4+ or CD8+ T cells sorted from blood, collected in a trial of the OX40 agonist ivuxolimab. These receptor sequences come from an adult with an advanced solid tumor such as melanoma, head and neck, liver or kidney cancer.

This chain links TRBV4-1 with TRBJ1-2; perhaps TRBD1 as D (6 bases). CDR1 and CDR2 (germline): MGHRA, YSYEKL. CDR3 size: 13 residues. V was cut by 2 bases and J by 8 bases, with 12 bases left in between. Written as DNA, the CDR3 is TGCGCCAGCAGCCAATCAGGGGTGGGGGGCTACACCTTC. This codes for CASSQSGVGGYTF.

The CDR3 reads CASSQASTSTYNEQFF. The CDR3 nucleotides are TGCGCCAGCAGCCAAGCTTCGACTAGCACCTACAATGAGCAGTTCTTC. The chain is built from TRBV4-1 and TRBJ2-1; the match to TRBD2 covers 7 bases. Unmatched junction bases numbered 5, after V lost 1 base and J lost 2 bases. Germline V gives CDR1 MGHRA, CDR2 YSYEKL. The CDR3 is 16 residues long.

This chain connects TRBV19 to TRBJ2-2; D call uncertain. CDR1 is LNHDA, CDR2 SQIVND, per germline (reference sequence). The CDR3 sequence is 17 residues long. Trimming left V 4 bases short and J 4 bases short, with 19 bases between. CDR3 nucleotide sequence: TGTGCCAGTAGTAACGTGGCGATAAGACGAAGCACCGGGGAGCTGTTTTTT. Its protein is CASSNVAIRRSTGELFF.

This sequence joins TRBV2 and TRBJ2-7; 8 bases match TRBD2. V was clipped by 6 bases and J by 4 bases; unmatched bases: 8. Germline CDR1 is SNHLY and CDR2 is FYNNEI. CDR3 length: 14 amino acids. The CDR3 DNA reads TGTGCCAGCAGCCGAGCGGGAGAAACTTACGAGCAGTACTTC. Amino acids: CASSRAGETYEQYF. Supplemented by reference TRBV2 and TRBJ2-7, the full variable domain reads EPEVTQTPSHQVTQMGQEVILRCVPISNHLYFYWYRQILGQKVEFLVSFYNNEISEKSEIFDDQFSVERPDGSNFTLKIRSTKLEDSAMYFCASSRAGETYEQYFGPGTRLTVT.

CDR3 sequence (DNA): TGTGCCAGCAGTTTTGGCGGGATTGGGAATCAGCCCCAGCATTTT. This translates into CASSFGGIGNQPQHF. This sequence joins TRBV28 and TRBJ1-5; D gene uncertain. V gave up 3 bases and J gave up 4 bases, with 13 bases separating them. Germline CDR1 and CDR2: MDHEN and SYDVKM. The length of the CDR3 is 15 residues.

This clone was detected only once. The chain employs TRBV30 and TRBJ2-3, with 7 bases lining up with TRBD1. Germline-derived CDR1 and CDR2 are GTSNPN and SVGIG (reference sequence). V lost 7 bases to trimming and J lost 6 bases; unmatched junction nucleotides: 13. The CDR3 totals 14 residues. This chain's CDR3 is CASWGAGGADTQYF. For the CDR3, the DNA is TGTGCCTCCTGGGGCGCAGGGGGTGCGGATACGCAGTATTTT. The full variable domain, completed using reference TRBV30 and TRBJ2-3, is SQTIHQWPATLVQPVGSPLSLECTVEGTSNPNLYWYRQAAGRGLQLLFYSVGIGQISSEVPQNLSASRPQDRQFILSSKKLLLSDSGFYLCASWGAGGADTQYFGPGTRLTVL.

The V call is TRBV7-3, the J call TRBJ1-1; 7 bases line up with TRBD1. The V gene end was trimmed by 1 base and the J gene end by 1 base; junction bases not matched to a gene: 9. The V gene's germline CDR1 is SGHTA and CDR2 FQGTGA. This CDR3 is built from 17 residues. For the CDR3, the DNA is TGTGCCAGCAGCTTAATCCCTAGGGCAGGGGGGAACACTGAAGCTTTCTTT. Its protein product is CASSLIPRAGGNTEAFF. Full variable domain (rest looked up from reference TRBV7-3 and TRBJ1-1): GAGVSQTPSNKVTEKGKYVELRCDPISGHTALYWYRQSLGQGPEFLIYFQGTGAADDSGLPNDRFFAVRPEGSVSTLKIQRTERGDSAVYLCASSLIPRAGGNTEAFFGQGTRLTVV.

V is TRBV7-9 and J is TRBJ1-4, with TRBD1 matching over 7 bases. CDR3 length: 17 amino acids. Germline V gives CDR1 SEHNR, CDR2 FQNEAQ (reference sequence). The ends lost 5 bases at V and 1 base at J; junction bases unmatched: 10. DNA for the CDR3: TGTGCCAGCAGCCCCGGTGAACAGGGGATAACTAATGAAAAACTGTTTTTT. This sequence encodes CASSPGEQGITNEKLFF. The whole variable domain, remainder taken from reference TRBV7-9 and TRBJ1-4, is DTGVSQNPRHKITKRGQNVTFRCDPISEHNRLYWYRQTLGQGPEFLTYFQNEAQLEKSRLLSDRFSAERPKGSFSTLEIQRTEQGDSAMYLCASSPGEQGITNEKLFFGSGTQLSVL.

The gene calls are TRBV4-2 and TRBJ2-2, with 8 nucleotides matching TRBD2. The ends lost 5 bases at V and 6 bases at J; junction bases unmatched: 11. Germline V gene data show CDR1 as LGHNA and CDR2 as YNFKEQ. The CDR3 has 16 amino acids. DNA of the CDR3: TGTGCCAGCAGCACCGGGGGGGTGTTTAGCGCCGGGGAGCTGTTTTTT. Residues: CASSTGGVFSAGELFF.

This sequence joins TRBV21-1 and TRBJ2-7; the table's D call, TRBD1, has no DNA check behind it. TRBV21-1 is an annotated pseudogene. The CDR3 spans 15 residues. CDR3 region: CASRGKQGPSYEQYF. CDR3 DNA sequence: TGTGCCAGCAGGGGTAAGCAGGGGCCTTCCTACGAGCAGTACTTC.

This clone was picked up one time. The chain couples TRBV10-3 to TRBJ2-1; 7 bases match TRBD2. The junction had 4 bases not matched to a gene; V was cut back by 4 bases and J by 4 bases. Germline V gives CDR1 ENHRY, CDR2 SYGVKD. CDR3 length: 14 residues. CDR3 in amino acids: CAISGGSGYNEQFF. CDR3 nucleotides: TGTGCCATCAGTGGGGGTAGCGGGTACAATGAGCAGTTCTTC.

The V call is TRBV7-9, the J call TRBJ2-2; D is possibly TRBD1 (6 bases). The germline V gene has CDR1 SEHNR and CDR2 FQNEAQ (reference sequence). The CDR3 covers 14 residues. Trimming took 3 bases from V and 3 from J, leaving 8 bases between them. The CDR3 spells CASSFWTDTGELFF. The CDR3, as DNA: TGTGCCAGCAGCTTCTGGACAGACACCGGGGAGCTGTTTTTT.

This chain uses TRBV4-1 with TRBJ2-1; 12 bases align to TRBD2. J gave up 3 bases and V 0 bases, and 6 bases lay outside the gene matches. The germline V gene has CDR1 MGHRA and CDR2 YSYEKL. This CDR3 spans 18 amino acids. The CDR3 coding sequence is TGCGCCAGCAGCCAAGACCCCCCGACTAGCGGGGGCTACAATGAGCAGTTCTTC. Protein: CASSQDPPTSGGYNEQFF.

This clone was seen a few times. This chain connects TRBV9 to TRBJ2-5; TRBD2 agrees at 10 bases. The V and J ends lost 0 bases and 3 bases, in that order; junction bases with no gene match: 2. There are 15 residues in the CDR3. Germline values: CDR1 SGDLS, CDR2 YYNGEE. The CDR3 region has the DNA TGTGCCAGCAGCGTAGCAGCGGGGGGGAAAGAGACCCAGTACTTC. Translation gives CASSVAAGGKETQYF. The variable domain in full, with the rest retrieved from reference TRBV9 and TRBJ2-5, is DSGVTQTPKHLITATGQRVTLRCSPRSGDLSVYWYQQSLDQGLQFLIQYYNGEERAKGNILERFSAQQFPDLHSELNLSSLELGDSALYFCASSVAAGGKETQYFGPGTRLLVL.

The gene calls are TRBV19 and TRBJ1-3; no clear D. This CDR3 has 15 residues. Germline V CDR1 and CDR2: LNHDA, SQIVND (reference sequence). V gave up 5 bases and J gave up 7 bases, with 18 bases separating them. CDR3 nucleotide sequence: TGTGCCAGTAGTCCCACAAGGACTTTTGGGAACACCATATATTTT. It yields the protein CASSPTRTFGNTIYF.

Only a few counts were recorded for this clone. The chain recombines TRBV11-2 with TRBJ2-5; possible D gene TRBD2, 6 bases. V was trimmed by 0 bases and J by 9 bases, leaving 14 bases between them. The V gene's germline CDR1 is SGHAT and CDR2 FQNNGV. The CDR3 length is 14 residues. CDR3 sequence: CASSLDPGVSAQYF. In nucleotides, the CDR3 is TGTGCCAGCAGCTTAGATCCGGGGGTGTCTGCCCAGTACTTC.

The CDR3 region has the DNA TGCGCCAGCAGCCAAGATAGTCTGGGGACTGGAAACTCTGAGCAGTTCTTC. Amino acid sequence: CASSQDSLGTGNSEQFF. The V gene is TRBV4-3, the J gene TRBJ2-1; TRBD2 is a possible D gene (6 bases). V was pared by 0 bases and J by 9 bases, with 21 bases between. This CDR3 contains 17 residues. CDR1 is LGHNA, CDR2 YSLEER, per germline.

V gene TRBV30 combines with J gene TRBJ2-5; TRBD1 agrees at 8 bases. Trimming removed 3 bases from V and 5 bases from J; junction bases left unmatched: 8. The CDR3 loop spans 14 amino acids. In germline, CDR1 is GTSNPN, CDR2 SVGIG (reference sequence). The CDR3 reads CAWRAGQGRETQYF. The CDR3 coding sequence is TGTGCCTGGAGAGCAGGACAGGGAAGGGAGACCCAGTACTTC. The variable domain in full, completed from reference TRBV30 and TRBJ2-5, reads SQTIHQWPATLVQPVGSPLSLECTVEGTSNPNLYWYRQAAGRGLQLLFYSVGIGQISSEVPQNLSASRPQDRQFILSSKKLLLSDSGFYLCAWRAGQGRETQYFGPGTRLLVL.

V usage is TRBV7-9 and J usage is TRBJ2-7; a weak D match, TRBD2 (5 bases). Trimming cost V 4 bases and J 2 bases, with 15 bases left between them. The CDR3 consists of 15 residues. Germline loops: CDR1 SEHNR, CDR2 FQNEAQ (reference sequence). Here the CDR3 reads CASSWDAGSPYEQYF. CDR3 DNA sequence: TGTGCCAGCAGCTGGGATGCGGGTAGCCCCTACGAGCAGTACTTC.

The chain recombines TRBV6-6 with TRBJ2-2; TRBD2 is a possible D gene (5 bases). Germline V gene data show CDR1 as MNHNY and CDR2 as SVGAGI (reference sequence). The CDR3 length is 15 residues. V shed 3 bases and J shed 4 bases, with 12 bases lying between them. CDR3 nucleotides: TGTGCCAGCAGTTATCGAGCGGCCGGCACCGGGGAGCTGTTTTTT. Protein product: CASSYRAAGTGELFF.

This clone was observed a handful of times. V and J are TRBV25-1 and TRBJ2-4, with TRBD1 as a possible D gene (6 bases). Germline V gives CDR1 MGHDK, CDR2 SYGVNS. Trimming removed 6 bases at V and 3 bases at J, with 15 bases between. This CDR3 spans 15 amino acids. The CDR3 sequence is CASRLGASDKNIQYF. CDR3 nucleotides: TGTGCCAGCAGATTGGGGGCTTCGGACAAAAACATTCAGTACTTC.

This clone has just a few counts. This chain links TRBV9 with TRBJ2-7; 8 nucleotides agree with TRBD1. The germline CDR1 and CDR2 sequences are SGDLS and YYNGEE. The CDR3 is made up of 14 amino acids. V shed 4 bases and J 5 bases; nucleotides not matched to a gene: 8. CDR3 residues: CASSPWTGRNEQYF. CDR3 DNA sequence: TGTGCCAGCAGCCCTTGGACAGGGAGGAACGAGCAGTACTTC.

The chain uses TRBV7-2 and TRBJ2-4; perhaps TRBD1 as D (6 bases). The CDR3 is made up of 16 amino acids. CDR1 is SGHTA and CDR2 is FQGNSA in the germline V gene. Trimming stripped 4 bases from V and 6 bases from J, with 19 bases between. CDR3 sequence reads: CASSSHMTGHSNIQYF. In DNA, the CDR3 is TGTGCCAGCAGCTCCCACATGACAGGCCATTCAAACATTCAGTACTTC.